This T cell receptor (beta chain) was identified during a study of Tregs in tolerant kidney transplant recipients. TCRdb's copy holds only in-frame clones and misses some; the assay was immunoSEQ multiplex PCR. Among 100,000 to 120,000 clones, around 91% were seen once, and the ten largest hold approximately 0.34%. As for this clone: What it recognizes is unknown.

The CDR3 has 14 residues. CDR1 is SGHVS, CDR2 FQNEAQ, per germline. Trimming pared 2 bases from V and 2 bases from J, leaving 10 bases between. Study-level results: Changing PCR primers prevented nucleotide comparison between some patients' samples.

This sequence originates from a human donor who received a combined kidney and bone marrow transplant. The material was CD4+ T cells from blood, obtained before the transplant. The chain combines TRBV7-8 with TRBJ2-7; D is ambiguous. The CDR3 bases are TGTGCCAGCAGCTTATCGGGTCGGGCCTACGAGCAGTACTTC. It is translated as CASSLSGRAYEQYF.